These 15 T cell receptor beta chains were sequenced from one sample in a study of cytomegalovirus exposure and HLA in healthy donors. 60 Vbeta and 13 Jbeta primers were used in PCR. Only in-frame clones appear in the TCRdb table, and some are missing; sequencing was by immunoSEQ multiplex PCR. This sample yields some 100,000 clones, of which around 62% are seen a single time; 5% to 6.5% belongs to the top ten. The sequenced material came from PBMCs. All receptors come from a woman aged 30 to 39 in good health and CMV-seropositive.

CDR3: CSAKRDEQFF. The CDR3 bases are TGCAGTGCTAAGCGGGATGAGCAGTTCTTC. The V call is TRBV20-1, the J call TRBJ2-1; maybe TRBD2 (6 bases). The CDR3 covers 10 residues. Germline loops: CDR1 DFQATT, CDR2 SNEGSKA (reference sequence). Deletions cut 4 bases from V and 8 bases from J, with 6 bases between.

This chain's CDR3 is CASSPGGGGNQPQHF. The CDR3 nucleotides read TGTGCCAGCTCACCTGGAGGGGGGGGAAATCAGCCCCAGCATTTT. V and J are TRBV18 and TRBJ1-5; a possible D gene is TRBD1 (6 bases). The CDR3 runs to 15 residues. V lost 3 bases and J lost 4, with 13 bases in between. The germline V gene has CDR1 KGHSH and CDR2 LQKENI.

This sequence joins TRBV6-4 and TRBJ2-3; TRBD2 agrees at 8 bases. The CDR3 sequence is 14 residues long. The germline gives CDR1 MRHNA, CDR2 SNTAGT. The V segment lost 5 bases and the J segment 6 bases; nucleotides outside the gene matches: 7. CDR3 bases: TGTGCCAGCAGTTTAGTCGGGGGGGCTGATACGCAGTATTTT. This gives the protein CASSLVGGADTQYF.

In this sample, this clone turned up a few times. As DNA, the CDR3 is TGCGCCAGCAGCCCTCCGGGACAGGGGGCATCCAACGTCCTGACTTTC. It specifies CASSPPGQGASNVLTF. V usage is TRBV5-1 and J usage is TRBJ2-6; 12 bases match TRBD1. This CDR3 comprises 16 residues. With V trimmed by 4 bases and J by 8 bases, 7 bases remained unmatched. Germline V gene lookup returns CDR1 SGHRS and CDR2 YFSETQ. Combining the CDR3 with reference TRBV5-1 and TRBJ2-6 gives the whole variable domain KAGVTQTPRYLIKTRGQQVTLSCSPISGHRSVSWYQQTPGQGLQFLFEYFSETQRNKGNFPGRFSGRQFSNSRSEMNVSTLELGDSALYLCASSPPGQGASNVLTFGAGSRLTVL.

The chain links TRBV28 to TRBJ2-5, with D tentatively TRBD2 (7 bases). CDR3 length: 15 amino acids. Per germline, CDR1 MDHEN and CDR2 SYDVKM. V was shortened by 7 bases and J by 5 bases, with 20 bases between the two germline ends. CDR3 region: CASIGGGGASETQYF. Written as DNA, the CDR3 is TGTGCCAGCATTGGGGGGGGCGGGGCATCCGAGACCCAGTACTTC.

J is TRBJ1-3 and V is TRBV10-3; TRBD1 matches at 11 bases. CDR3 size: 17 residues. With 4 bases clipped from V and 0 bases from J, the junction kept 5 bases outside the gene matches. Germline CDR1 is ENHRY and CDR2 is SYGVKD. CDR3 bases: TGTGCCATCAGTGTAGGGGACAGGGGGGACTCTGGAAACACCATATATTTT. Protein: CAISVGDRGDSGNTIYF.

V is TRBV2 and J is TRBJ2-1, with D perhaps TRBD1 (5 bases). Germline CDR1 SNHLY, CDR2 FYNNEI. V shed 8 bases and J shed 8 bases, with 16 bases lying between them. There are 13 residues in the CDR3. The CDR3: CASFRQGSYEQFF. The DNA of the CDR3 is TGTGCCAGCTTTAGGCAGGGAAGCTATGAGCAGTTCTTC.

The chain links TRBV28 to TRBJ1-5; no definite D call. Per the germline V gene, CDR1 is MDHEN and CDR2 is SYDVKM. Trimming took 6 bases from V and 1 from J, leaving 13 bases between them. The CDR3 spans 15 residues. CDR3 sequence reads: CASSRAGSSNQPQHF. The CDR3 nucleotides read TGTGCCAGCAGCCGGGCGGGCTCCAGCAATCAGCCCCAGCATTTT.

This clone occurred a few times. The DNA for the CDR3 is TGTGCCAGCAGTTTCCGGGGACGGGGGACTGAAGCTTTCTTT. It is translated as CASSFRGRGTEAFF. The V gene is TRBV28, the J gene TRBJ1-1; tentative D call: TRBD1 (5 bases). V gave up 3 bases and J gave up 5 bases, with 13 bases separating them. Germline V lookup: CDR1 MDHEN, CDR2 SYDVKM. The CDR3 consists of 14 residues.

Here the CDR3 DNA reads TGTGCCAGCAGCGAGCGGTCGAGGGTTACTGAAGCTTTCTTT. Translated: CASSERSRVTEAFF. The chain couples TRBV9 to TRBJ1-1; no clear D gene. CDR3 size: 14 residues. Trimming shortened V by 3 bases and J by 5 bases, and 14 bases separated the two germline ends. Germline values: CDR1 SGDLS, CDR2 YYNGEE.

The CDR3 sequence is CASSISQGSNQPQHF. The CDR3, as DNA: TGTGCCAGTAGTATATCGCAGGGTAGCAATCAGCCCCAGCATTTT. This rearrangement joins TRBV19 to TRBJ1-5; possible D gene TRBD1, 5 bases. The CDR3 is 15 residues long. V lost 2 bases and J lost 0, with 8 bases in between. The V gene's germline CDR1 is LNHDA and CDR2 SQIVND (reference sequence).

The V call is TRBV5-6, the J call TRBJ2-1, with 7 nucleotides matching TRBD1. With V trimmed by 2 bases and J by 2 bases, 4 bases remained unmatched. Germline CDR1 is SGHDT and CDR2 is YYEEEE. CDR3 length: 15 residues. This CDR3 reads CASSFTGEAYNEQFF. The CDR3 DNA is TGTGCCAGCAGCTTTACAGGGGAAGCCTACAATGAGCAGTTCTTC. The full variable domain, in which reference TRBV5-6 and TRBJ2-1 provide the parts outside the CDR3, is DAGVTQSPTHLIKTRGQQVTLRCSPKSGHDTVSWYQQALGQGPQFIFQYYEEEERQRGNFPDRFSGHQFPNYSSELNVNALLLGDSALYLCASSFTGEAYNEQFFGPGTRLTVL.

The chain carries TRBV28 and TRBJ1-4; weak D call: TRBD1 (6 bases). Germline V gene lookup returns CDR1 MDHEN and CDR2 SYDVKM. CDR3 length: 15 amino acids. The V end was cut by 4 bases, the J end by 0 bases, with 9 bases between. As DNA, the CDR3 is TGTGCCAGCAGTTCAAACAGGGCAACTAATGAAAAACTGTTTTTT. Translating gives CASSSNRATNEKLFF.

This chain uses TRBV19 with TRBJ1-5, with D uncertain. The CDR3 contains 13 residues. Germline loops: CDR1 LNHDA, CDR2 SQIVND (reference sequence). V lost 0 bases and J 4 bases, leaving 4 bases between the germline ends. This CDR3 is CASSIDHNQPQHF. The CDR3 DNA reads TGTGCCAGTAGTATAGATCATAATCAGCCCCAGCATTTT.

The chain carries TRBV5-1 and TRBJ2-3, with TRBD2 matching 10 bases. The CDR3 extends over 17 amino acids. With 1 base clipped from V and 6 bases from J, the junction kept 11 bases outside the gene matches. Germline lookup yields CDR1 SGHRS and CDR2 YFSETQ. The CDR3 reads CASSLHGSGGPMDTQYF. CDR3 coding DNA: TGCGCCAGCAGCTTGCATGGTAGCGGGGGGCCCATGGATACGCAGTATTTT.